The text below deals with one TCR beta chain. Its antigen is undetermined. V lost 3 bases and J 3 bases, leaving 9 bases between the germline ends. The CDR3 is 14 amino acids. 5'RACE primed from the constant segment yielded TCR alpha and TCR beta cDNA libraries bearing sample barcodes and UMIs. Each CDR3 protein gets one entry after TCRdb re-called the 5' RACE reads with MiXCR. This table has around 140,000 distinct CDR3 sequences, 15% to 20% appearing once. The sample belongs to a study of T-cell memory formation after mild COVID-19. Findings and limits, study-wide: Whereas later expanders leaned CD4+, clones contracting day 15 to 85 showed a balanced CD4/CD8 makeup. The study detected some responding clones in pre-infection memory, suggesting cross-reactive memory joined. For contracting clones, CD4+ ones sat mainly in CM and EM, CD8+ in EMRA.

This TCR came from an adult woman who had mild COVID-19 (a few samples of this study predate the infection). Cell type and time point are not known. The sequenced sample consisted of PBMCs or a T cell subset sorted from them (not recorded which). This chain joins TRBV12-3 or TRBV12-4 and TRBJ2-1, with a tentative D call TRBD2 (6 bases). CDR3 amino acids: CASSFDGSYNEQFF. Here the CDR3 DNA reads TGTGCCAGCAGTTTCGACGGGAGCTACAATGAGCAGTTCTTC.